This T cell receptor beta chain comes out of a study of human T cells and chemical hapten exposure. Notes on the study in general: Clustering by CDR3 similarity yielded significantly more large clusters from expanded TCRs than controls. There was alopecia in the donors, so their immune response may differ from that of healthy people.

Time point of the sample: patch test 1, 2 weeks after DPC sensitization. Treatment: therapeutic diphenylcyclopropenone sensitization with weekly scalp DPC. Sequencing started from total RNA isolated from unfractionated whole blood. Worth noting for this clonotype: As yet, its antigen is unknown.

Germline CDR1 is SGDLS and CDR2 is YYNGEE. The CDR3 spans 14 residues. Trimming left V 0 bases short and J 4 bases short, with 10 bases between. TCRdb itself ran the RACE reads through MiXCR, one entry per CDR3 protein. Of more than 55,000 distinct CDR3 sequences in the sample, 9.8% are singletons; the top ten hold less than 4%. The input for sequencing was whole blood, taken in connection with sensitization to the hapten diphenylcyclopropenone (DPC). This receptor was taken from a woman in her thirties or forties with alopecia areata. Some clones in this sample may be carry-over from other donors' samples. The chain uses TRBV9 and TRBJ1-2, with D perhaps matching TRBD1 (5 bases). The CDR3 sequence: CASSVEGAGYGYTF. The CDR3 coding sequence is TGTGCCAGCAGCGTAGAAGGGGCTGGCTATGGCTACACCTTC.